This passage covers 18 T cell receptor beta chains from one sample sequenced in a study of T cells in Graves' hyperthyroidism and ophthalmopathy. Amplification of TCR beta CDR3 regions was performed using RNA transcripts as template. The HTBI primer set served for first-round RT-PCR of the TCR CDR3. MiXCR, run by TCRdb on the multiplex PCR reads, gives a single entry per CDR3 protein. The sample consists of 550,000 to 700,000 distinct CDR3 sequences, 14% to 15% of them appearing once. Sequencing was carried out using blood. All receptors come from a woman aged 40 to 50 with Graves' ophthalmopathy.

At least ten counts were recorded for this clonotype. The chain combines TRBV12-3 or TRBV12-4 with TRBJ1-6; 9 bases map to TRBD1. The CDR3 length is 14 residues. Trimming removed 5 bases from V and 6 bases from J; junction bases left unmatched: 2. DNA for the CDR3: TGTGCCAGCAGTCAACAGGGGGCTAATTCACCCCTCCACTTT. Translated: CASSQQGANSPLHF.

This clonotype was seen repeatedly, ten times or more. The J gene is TRBJ2-7, the V gene TRBV15, with unresolved D. Germline V gene data show CDR1 as LNHNV and CDR2 as YYDKDF (reference sequence). Trimming removed 0 bases from V and 4 bases from J, with 10 bases in between. This CDR3 has 14 amino acids. CDR3 sequence (DNA): TGTGCCACCAGCAGAGATGGAGCAGCGTACGAGCAGTACTTC. This sequence encodes CATSRDGAAYEQYF.

The chain employs TRBV5-1 and TRBJ2-7, with 11 bases matching TRBD1. The CDR3 has 15 residues. Germline V gene data show CDR1 as SGHRS and CDR2 as YFSETQ. V dropped 4 bases and J dropped 2; count of bases not matched to a gene: 5. The CDR3 here is CASSTGQGVTYEQYF. In DNA form, the CDR3 reads TGCGCCAGCAGCACGGGACAGGGGGTAACCTACGAGCAGTACTTC. The full variable domain, its missing parts supplied by reference TRBV5-1 and TRBJ2-7, is KAGVTQTPRYLIKTRGQQVTLSCSPISGHRSVSWYQQTPGQGLQFLFEYFSETQRNKGNFPGRFSGRQFSNSRSEMNVSTLELGDSALYLCASSTGQGVTYEQYFGPGTRLTVT.

This clonotype was seen many times. The chain is built from TRBV19 and TRBJ2-4; no clear D gene. Per germline, CDR1 LNHDA and CDR2 SQIVND (reference sequence). There are 15 residues in the CDR3. The V and J ends lost 5 bases and 0 bases respectively, with 11 bases between them. The CDR3 nucleotides read TGTGCCAGTAGTTCCTACATCACAGCCAAAAACATTCAGTACTTC. This codes for CASSSYITAKNIQYF.

This clonotype was counted only a few times. Because the CDR3 is missing its conserved closing phenylalanine or tryptophan, this is likely a read error. This chain connects TRBV11-2 to TRBJ2-3, with 8 bases lining up with TRBD2. Germline CDR1 and CDR2: SGHAT and FQNNGV. The CDR3 covers 15 residues. V was clipped by 5 bases and J by 5 bases; unmatched bases: 9. The CDR3 bases are TGTGCCAGCAGCGACCCACTAGCGGTAGGAGATACGCAGTATTCT. Translation: CASSDPLAVGDTQYS.

The V and J genes are TRBV12-3 or TRBV12-4 and TRBJ2-5; tentative D call: TRBD2 (6 bases). The CDR3 has 13 residues. V lost 6 bases, J lost 2 bases, and 10 bases lay in between. The CDR3 loop reads CASRMGTQETQYF. CDR3 coding DNA: TGTGCCAGCAGAATGGGGACTCAAGAGACCCAGTACTTC.

This clonotype was seen repeatedly, ten times or more. The rearrangement links TRBV20-1 to TRBJ2-7; TRBD1 matches 9 bases. From germline, CDR1 is DFQATT and CDR2 SNEGSKA (reference sequence). The CDR3 covers 14 residues. J gave up 6 bases and V 4 bases, and 10 bases lay outside the gene matches. The DNA of the CDR3 is TGCAGTGCTACCCTCGGGACAGGGAGCCGCGAGCAGTACTTC. Residues: CSATLGTGSREQYF.

This clonotype appeared a few times. The chain uses TRBV20-1 and TRBJ2-7, with 7 nucleotides matching TRBD2. The CDR3 spans 16 residues. The germline V gene encodes CDR1 DFQATT and CDR2 SNEGSKA (reference sequence). Trimming cost V 3 bases and J 6 bases; bases outside gene matches: 17. CDR3 amino acids: CSASGPPRGLVREQYF. CDR3 DNA sequence: TGCAGTGCTAGTGGTCCTCCTCGCGGACTAGTCCGCGAGCAGTACTTC.

This clonotype was detected many times. This sequence joins TRBV25-1 and TRBJ1-1; no clear D gene. Germline values: CDR1 MGHDK, CDR2 SYGVNS. With 5 bases removed from V and 4 bases from J, the gap between germline ends came to 14 bases. The CDR3 is 14 amino acids. The DNA for the CDR3 is TGTGCCAGCAGTACCTACCCGGAGGGCACTGAAGCTTTCTTT. This sequence encodes CASSTYPEGTEAFF.

The V call is TRBV20-1, the J call TRBJ2-5; 7 bases are a match to TRBD2. The V segment lost 2 bases and the J segment 5 bases; nucleotides outside the gene matches: 11. The CDR3 is 15 amino acids. Germline V gene data show CDR1 as DFQATT and CDR2 as SNEGSKA (reference sequence). DNA for the CDR3: TGCAGTGCTAGACCCTGGGAGGGAGAAGTGGAGACCCAGTACTTC. Residues: CSARPWEGEVETQYF.

This chain connects TRBV6-1 to TRBJ2-2, with unresolved D. Trimming left V 9 bases short and J 4 bases short, with 15 bases between. Germline values: CDR1 MNHNS, CDR2 SASEGT. The CDR3 has 14 amino acids. In DNA form, the CDR3 reads TGTGCCAGTCGTGATGACCCTACCACCGGGGAGCTGTTTTTT. Its translation: CASRDDPTTGELFF.

This clonotype occurred many times. The chain recombines TRBV12-3 or TRBV12-4 with TRBJ1-2, with D perhaps matching TRBD1 (6 bases). CDR3 length equals 13 residues. V was trimmed by 7 bases and J by 8 bases, leaving 17 bases between them. CDR3 coding DNA: TGTGCCAGCACCCCCGGAGGGGGAGAGGGCTACACCTTC. Translation gives CASTPGGGEGYTF.

This clonotype was recorded many times. This chain joins TRBV7-8 and TRBJ2-2, with D uncertain. Per germline, CDR1 SGHVS and CDR2 FQNEAQ. The V and J ends lost 5 bases and 7 bases respectively, with 26 bases between them. CDR3 length: 18 amino acids. Here the CDR3 reads CASSHPGRTSTGGGELFF. The DNA for the CDR3 is TGTGCCAGCAGCCACCCAGGCAGGACCTCGACGGGTGGCGGGGAGCTGTTTTTT.

This clonotype was recorded at least ten times. The chain combines TRBV27 with TRBJ2-2; maybe TRBD2 (7 bases). Germline assignment: CDR1 MNHEY and CDR2 SMNVEV (reference sequence). This CDR3 comprises 17 residues. Deletions cut 6 bases from V and 4 bases from J, with 21 bases between. CDR3 coding DNA: TGTGCCAGCAGACCTCCTTTCCAGGGAGGGGGCACCGGGGAGCTGTTTTTT. This sequence encodes CASRPPFQGGGTGELFF.

Many counts were recorded for this clonotype. V and J are TRBV28 and TRBJ2-7; 7 nucleotides agree with TRBD1. CDR1 and CDR2 from the germline V gene are MDHEN and SYDVKM. CDR3 length: 15 residues. The ends lost 3 bases at V and 3 bases at J; junction bases unmatched: 8. The CDR3 here is CASSFTPGQSYEQYF. CDR3 coding DNA: TGTGCCAGCAGTTTTACCCCGGGACAGAGCTACGAGCAGTACTTC.

This clonotype was seen ten or more times. The chain joins TRBV6-1 to TRBJ1-5; 7 bases are a match to TRBD1. V trimming: 3 bases; J trimming: 11 bases; junction bases outside the gene matches: 4. The CDR3 loop spans 12 amino acids. Germline assignment: CDR1 MNHNS and CDR2 SASEGT. The CDR3 here is CASSDDRESQHF. The CDR3 nucleotides read TGTGCCAGCAGTGACGACAGGGAATCCCAGCATTTT.

This clonotype was observed many times. The V call is TRBV6-1, the J call TRBJ1-3; tentative D call: TRBD1 (5 bases). The CDR3 is made up of 15 amino acids. In germline, CDR1 is MNHNS, CDR2 SASEGT. The V end lost 6 bases, the J end lost 1 base, and 13 bases lay between the germline ends. The CDR3 loop reads CASREGSRSGNTIYF. The CDR3 nucleotides read TGTGCCAGCAGGGAGGGGAGTAGGTCTGGAAACACCATATATTTT.

This clonotype was observed once. The rearrangement uses TRBV6-1 and TRBJ1-5; D unclear. The CDR3 loop spans 16 amino acids. CDR1 MNHNS and CDR2 SASEGT come from the germline V gene. V gave up 9 bases and J gave up 0 bases, with 18 bases separating them. The CDR3 DNA follows: TGTGCCAGTCTAAAGACGGCAGGAGATAGCAATCAGCCCCAGCATTTT. It is translated as CASLKTAGDSNQPQHF.